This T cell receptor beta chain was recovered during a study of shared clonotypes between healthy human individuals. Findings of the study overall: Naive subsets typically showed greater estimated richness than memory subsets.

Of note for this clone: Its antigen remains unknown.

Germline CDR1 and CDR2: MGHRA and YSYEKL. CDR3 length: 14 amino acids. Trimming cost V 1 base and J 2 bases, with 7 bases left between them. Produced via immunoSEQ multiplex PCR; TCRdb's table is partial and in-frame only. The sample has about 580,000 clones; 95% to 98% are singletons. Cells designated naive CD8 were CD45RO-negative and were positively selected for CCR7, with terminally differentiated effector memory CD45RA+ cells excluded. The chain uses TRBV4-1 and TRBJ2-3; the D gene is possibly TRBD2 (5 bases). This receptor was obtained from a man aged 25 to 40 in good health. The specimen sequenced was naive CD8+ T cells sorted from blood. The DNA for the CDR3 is TGCGCCAGCAGCCAAGCGGACTCCACAGATACGCAGTATTTT. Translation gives CASSQADSTDTQYF.